Each of the 22 T cell receptor beta chains below was sequenced from the same sample in a study of T cell repertoires in cytomegalovirus infection. Using its own MiXCR run on the reads, TCRdb lists one record per CDR3 protein. The sample records 600,000 to 800,000 distinct CDR3 sequences, around 24% being singletons. The sample was CD8+ T cells from PBMCs. Receptors originate from a human donor in good health (CMV status not recorded). Some clones in this sample may be carry-over from other donors' samples.

This clonotype was seen a handful of times. The V gene is TRBV20-1, the J gene TRBJ1-5; 7 bases agree with TRBD1. Germline CDR1 is DFQATT and CDR2 is SNEGSKA (reference sequence). The CDR3 contains 21 residues. V shed 6 bases, J shed 3 bases, and the junction held 29 bases outside the gene matches. As DNA, the CDR3 is TGCAGTGCCCCTAAAACTACGGGACAGCCTTTCGTCCACGCGATCAATCAGCCCCAGCATTTT. Its translation is CSAPKTTGQPFVHAINQPQHF.

This clonotype occurred a few times. This sequence joins TRBV28 and TRBJ2-3, with 9 nucleotides matching TRBD2. Per germline, CDR1 MDHEN and CDR2 SYDVKM. The J segment lost 5 bases and the V segment lost 6 bases, leaving 6 bases of the junction unmatched. This CDR3 is built from 14 residues. CDR3 coding DNA: TGTGCCAGCAGGCCTAGCGGGGAAGGAGATACGCAGTATTTT. Translation gives CASRPSGEGDTQYF.

V is TRBV20-1 and J is TRBJ1-1; TRBD1 matches 9 bases. The CDR3 runs to 13 residues. Trimming cost V 6 bases and J 11 bases; bases outside gene matches: 13. Per germline, CDR1 DFQATT and CDR2 SNEGSKA (reference sequence). Here the CDR3 DNA reads TGCAGTGCCTTCCCGACAGGGGGTTTTGATGCTTTCTTT. Its translation is CSAFPTGGFDAFF.

This clonotype was observed a handful of times. This sequence joins TRBV4-3 and TRBJ2-1; D ambiguous. CDR1 is LGHNA, CDR2 YSLEER, per germline. Trimming removed 4 bases from V and 6 bases from J, with 10 bases in between. This CDR3 has 13 residues. CDR3 loop: CASSPVMANEQFF. In nucleotides, the CDR3 is TGCGCCAGCAGCCCTGTGATGGCCAATGAGCAGTTCTTC.

This clonotype was counted at least ten times. The J gene is TRBJ2-3, the V gene TRBV7-8; D is unclear. The CDR3 extends over 16 amino acids. V gave up 2 bases and J gave up 0 bases, with 12 bases separating them. In germline, CDR1 is SGHVS, CDR2 FQNEAQ. CDR3 region: CASSLKGISSTDTQYF. The CDR3 nucleotides read TGTGCCAGCAGCTTAAAAGGAATATCTAGCACAGATACGCAGTATTTT.

Regarding this clonotype: An end of the junction differs from the germline gene, which may be a read error. CDR3 in DNA: TGTGCCAGCAGTTTCCGACAGGGAGGCTACAATGAGCAGCTCTTC. Translated: CASSFRQGGYNEQLF. This rearrangement joins TRBV28 to TRBJ2-1; perhaps TRBD1 as D (7 bases). This CDR3 has 15 residues. Germline V gene data show CDR1 as MDHEN and CDR2 as SYDVKM. Complete variable domain (other parts from reference TRBV28 and TRBJ2-1): DVKVTQSSRYLVKRTGEKVFLECVQDMDHENMFWYRQDPGLGLRLIYFSYDVKMKEKGDIPEGYSVSREKKERFSLILESASTNQTSMYLCASSFRQGGYNEQLFGPGTRLTVL.

A note on this clonotype: A junction end diverges from the germline sequence, so it may reflect a read error. This sequence joins TRBV6-1 and TRBJ1-2; 7 bases match TRBD1. CDR1 is MNHNS, CDR2 SASEGT, per germline. This CDR3 is 14 amino acids long. CDR3 sequence: CASSQDRDNYDYTF. In DNA form, the CDR3 reads TGTGCCAGCTCTCAAGACAGGGACAACTATGACTACACCTTC.

Worth noting for this clonotype: At one boundary the junction diverges from the germline segment, which might be a read error. The chain uses TRBV15 and TRBJ2-7, with D possibly matching TRBD2 (6 bases). The CDR3 is 14 residues long. Germline V lookup: CDR1 LNHNV, CDR2 YYDKDF (reference sequence). CDR3 loop: CATSRVGGGYKQYF. CDR3 in DNA: TGTGCCACCAGCAGAGTTGGGGGAGGCTACAAGCAGTACTTC. Full variable domain (missing parts from reference TRBV15 and TRBJ2-7): DAMVIQNPRYQVTQFGKPVTLSCSQTLNHNVMYWYQQKSSQAPKLLFHYYDKDFNNEADTPDNFQSRRPNTSFCFLDIRSPGLGDTAMYLCATSRVGGGYKQYFGPGTRLTVT.

V usage is TRBV2 and J usage is TRBJ1-3; the D is unclear. This CDR3 is 14 amino acids long. Germline V gene data show CDR1 as SNHLY and CDR2 as FYNNEI. V was shortened by 4 bases and J by 0 bases, with 7 bases between the two germline ends. CDR3 region: CASSGSSSGNTIYF. In DNA form, the CDR3 reads TGTGCCAGCAGTGGGAGTAGCTCTGGAAACACCATATATTTT.

In its sample, this clonotype was seen many times. The V gene is TRBV7-8, the J gene TRBJ2-7; 11 bases are a match to TRBD2. V lost 4 bases and J lost 5; bases outside the gene matches: 13. CDR1 is SGHVS, CDR2 FQNEAQ, per germline. This CDR3 comprises 17 residues. CDR3 in amino acids: CASSWRLAGSQVNEQYF. Written as DNA, the CDR3 is TGTGCCAGCAGCTGGCGACTAGCGGGGAGCCAGGTGAACGAGCAGTACTTC.

This clonotype was seen repeatedly, ten times or more. The genes are TRBV27 and TRBJ1-1; D perhaps matches TRBD1 (5 bases). Per the germline V gene, CDR1 is MNHEY and CDR2 is SMNVEV (reference sequence). This CDR3 has 14 residues. The V end lost 2 bases, the J end lost 10 bases, and 17 bases lay between the germline ends. The CDR3 sequence: CASSLPGNTRVAFF. The CDR3 nucleotides are TGTGCCAGCAGTTTACCAGGGAATACCAGGGTAGCTTTCTTT.

This clonotype has at least ten counts. The rearrangement links TRBV7-8 to TRBJ2-2; D perhaps matches TRBD2 (5 bases). The CDR3 is 18 residues long. In germline, CDR1 is SGHVS, CDR2 FQNEAQ. The ends were cut back, 7 bases at V and 0 bases at J, with 21 bases in the middle. In DNA form, the CDR3 reads TGTGCCAGCATCCCCGGGGTGAATCCCCTCTCGAACACCGGGGAGCTGTTTTTT. It is translated as CASIPGVNPLSNTGELFF.

In this sample, this clonotype turned up many times. This chain uses TRBV7-6 with TRBJ1-1; a weak D match, TRBD1 (5 bases). Trimming left V 5 bases short and J 5 bases short, with 15 bases between. There are 14 residues in the CDR3. Germline loops: CDR1 SGHVS, CDR2 FNYEAQ. The CDR3 DNA follows: TGTGCCAGCAGCCCCCTGGAGTGGGGGACTGAAGCTTTCTTT. Its translation: CASSPLEWGTEAFF.

This clonotype has just a few counts. The chain couples TRBV20-1 to TRBJ1-4; 8 bases agree with TRBD1. V gave up 0 bases and J gave up 0 bases; unmatched junction bases: 6. The CDR3 loop spans 17 amino acids. Germline V gene lookup returns CDR1 DFQATT and CDR2 SNEGSKA (reference sequence). The CDR3 nucleotides read TGCAGTGCTAGAGATTTTCAGGGGGCATCAACTAATGAAAAACTGTTTTTT. It translates to CSARDFQGASTNEKLFF.

The chain joins TRBV5-1 to TRBJ2-6; D gene uncertain. In germline, CDR1 is SGHRS, CDR2 YFSETQ. Trimming cost V 3 bases and J 0 bases, with 10 bases left between them. CDR3 size: 16 residues. As DNA, the CDR3 is TGCGCCAGCAGCTCAGCTCCGCTCTCTGGGGCCAACGTCCTGACTTTC. This translates into CASSSAPLSGANVLTF. Using reference TRBV5-1 and TRBJ2-6 for the parts outside the CDR3, the full variable domain is KAGVTQTPRYLIKTRGQQVTLSCSPISGHRSVSWYQQTPGQGLQFLFEYFSETQRNKGNFPGRFSGRQFSNSRSEMNVSTLELGDSALYLCASSSAPLSGANVLTFGAGSRLTVL.

V and J are TRBV10-3 and TRBJ2-7, with D hard to call. V lost 11 bases and J 0 bases, leaving 14 bases between the germline ends. This CDR3 is 13 amino acids long. The germline V gene has CDR1 ENHRY and CDR2 SYGVKD. This chain's CDR3 is CASEAPDSYEQYF. The DNA of the CDR3 is TGTGCCTCCGAGGCGCCGGACTCCTACGAGCAGTACTTC.

This clonotype was picked up many times. The genes are TRBV12-3 or TRBV12-4 and TRBJ2-7, with a weak D call TRBD2 (6 bases). Trimming removed 3 bases from V and 12 bases from J, with 15 bases in between. CDR3 length equals 12 residues. CDR3 in DNA: TGTGCCAGCAGTTTGTCGCGGACGGAGGGGTACTTC. This sequence encodes CASSLSRTEGYF.

This clonotype was seen once. This chain uses TRBV10-3 with TRBJ2-5; D might be TRBD2 (6 bases). Germline V gives CDR1 ENHRY, CDR2 SYGVKD. The CDR3 sequence is 14 residues long. CDR3 amino acids: CVTQLAFGTETQYF. The CDR3 coding sequence is TGTGTCACCCAGCTAGCGTTTGGTACAGAGACCCAGTACTTC.

This clonotype has ten or more counts. The CDR3 spells CASSLMETDTQYF. CDR3 sequence (DNA): TGTGCCAGCAGCTTAATGGAAACAGATACGCAGTATTTT. The chain uses TRBV7-3 and TRBJ2-3; D remains unclear. This CDR3 region has 13 residues. Trimming stripped 1 base from V and 3 bases from J, with 5 bases between. CDR1 is SGHTA and CDR2 is FQGTGA in the germline V gene. The full variable domain, its missing parts supplied by reference TRBV7-3 and TRBJ2-3, is GAGVSQTPSNKVTEKGKYVELRCDPISGHTALYWYRQSLGQGPEFLIYFQGTGAADDSGLPNDRFFAVRPEGSVSTLKIQRTERGDSAVYLCASSLMETDTQYFGPGTRLTVL.

This clonotype was detected a few times. The V gene is TRBV6-1, the J gene TRBJ1-1; no clear D gene. CDR3 size: 12 residues. Between the trimmed V and J ends, which lost 7 bases and 3 bases, there was a span of 9 bases. Germline V gene sequence: CDR1 MNHNS, CDR2 SASEGT. The CDR3 here is CASISLYTEAFF. The CDR3 nucleotides are TGTGCCAGCATATCTCTTTACACTGAAGCTTTCTTT.

The table lists this clonotype with a few counts. The V call is TRBV4-1, the J call TRBJ1-6; the match to TRBD1 covers 9 bases. The CDR3 contains 15 residues. The V and J ends lost 0 bases and 12 bases, in that order; junction bases with no gene match: 6. Germline loops: CDR1 MGHRA, CDR2 YSYEKL. This CDR3 is CASSQDLTGGEPLHF. The CDR3 DNA reads TGCGCCAGCAGCCAAGATCTCACAGGGGGCGAACCCCTCCACTTT.

The V gene is TRBV25-1, the J gene TRBJ1-1, with 7 bases lining up with TRBD1. The CDR3 consists of 15 residues. Germline loops: CDR1 MGHDK, CDR2 SYGVNS. V shed 3 bases, J shed 1 base, and the junction held 5 bases outside the gene matches. This CDR3 is CASSDWDSQNTEAFF. In DNA form, the CDR3 reads TGTGCCAGCAGTGATTGGGACAGCCAGAACACTGAAGCTTTCTTT.